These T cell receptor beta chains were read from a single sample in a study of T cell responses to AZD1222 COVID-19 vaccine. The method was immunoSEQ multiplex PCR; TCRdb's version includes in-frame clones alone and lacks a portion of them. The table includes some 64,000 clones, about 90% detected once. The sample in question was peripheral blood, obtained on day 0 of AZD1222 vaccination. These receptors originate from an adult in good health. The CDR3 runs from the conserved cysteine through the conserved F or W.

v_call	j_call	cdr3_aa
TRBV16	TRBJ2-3	CASSLTSTDTQYF
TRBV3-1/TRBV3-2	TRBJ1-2	CASSQGYRGDYGYTF
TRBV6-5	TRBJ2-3	CASSSGGGTDTQYF
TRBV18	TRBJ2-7	CASSPASGSHEQYF
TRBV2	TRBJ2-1	CASSYDRNEQFF
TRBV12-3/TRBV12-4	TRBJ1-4	CASSLKGVEKLFF
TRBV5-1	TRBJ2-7	CASSLGPSGYEQYF
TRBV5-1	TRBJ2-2	CASSFRRGNTGELFF
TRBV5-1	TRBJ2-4	CASSLAGGENIQYF
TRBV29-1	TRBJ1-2	CSVGTETHGYTF
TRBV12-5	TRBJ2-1	CASGPYRGGNEQFF
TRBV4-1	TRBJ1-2	CASSQEPSGDYGYTF
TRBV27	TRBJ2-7	CASSSGTSAEQYF
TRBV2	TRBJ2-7	CASTGGGVFSYEQYF
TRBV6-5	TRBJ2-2	CASSYSPATNTGELFF
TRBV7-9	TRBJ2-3	CASSLSSTDTQYF
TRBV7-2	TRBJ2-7	CASSSGLLYEQYF